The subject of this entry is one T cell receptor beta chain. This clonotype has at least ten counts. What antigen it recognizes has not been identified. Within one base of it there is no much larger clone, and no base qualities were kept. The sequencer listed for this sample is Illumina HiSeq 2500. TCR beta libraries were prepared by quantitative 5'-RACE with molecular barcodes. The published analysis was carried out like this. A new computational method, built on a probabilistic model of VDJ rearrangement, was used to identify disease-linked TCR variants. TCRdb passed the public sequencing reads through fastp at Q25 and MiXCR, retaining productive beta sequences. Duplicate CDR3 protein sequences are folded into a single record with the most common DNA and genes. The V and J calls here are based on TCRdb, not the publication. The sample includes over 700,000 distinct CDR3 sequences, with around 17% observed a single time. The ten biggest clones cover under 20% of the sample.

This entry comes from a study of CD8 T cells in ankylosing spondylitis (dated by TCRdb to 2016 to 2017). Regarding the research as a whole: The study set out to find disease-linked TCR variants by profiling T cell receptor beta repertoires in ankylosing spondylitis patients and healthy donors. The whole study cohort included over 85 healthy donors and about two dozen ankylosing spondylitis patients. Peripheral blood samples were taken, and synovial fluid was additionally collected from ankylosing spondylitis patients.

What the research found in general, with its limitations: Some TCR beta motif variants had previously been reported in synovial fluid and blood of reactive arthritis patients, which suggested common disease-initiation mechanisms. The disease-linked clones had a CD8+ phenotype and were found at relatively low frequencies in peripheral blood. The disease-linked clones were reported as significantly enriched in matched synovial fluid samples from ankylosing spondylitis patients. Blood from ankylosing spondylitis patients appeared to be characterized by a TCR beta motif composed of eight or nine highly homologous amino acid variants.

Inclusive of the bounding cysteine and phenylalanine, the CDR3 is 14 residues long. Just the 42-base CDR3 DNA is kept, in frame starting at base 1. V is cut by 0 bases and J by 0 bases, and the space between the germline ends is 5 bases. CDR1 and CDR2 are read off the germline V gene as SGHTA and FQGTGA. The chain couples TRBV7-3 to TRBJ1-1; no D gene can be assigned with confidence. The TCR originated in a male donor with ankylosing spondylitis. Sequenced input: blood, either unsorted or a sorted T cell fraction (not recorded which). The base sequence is TGTGCCAGCAGCTTAACCACGTTGAACACTGAAGCTTTCTTT. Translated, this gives CASSLTTLNTEAFF. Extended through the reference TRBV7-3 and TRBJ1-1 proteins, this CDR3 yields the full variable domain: GAGVSQTPSNKVTEKGKYVELRCDPISGHTALYWYRQSLGQGPEFLIYFQGTGAADDSGLPNDRFFAVRPEGSVSTLKIQRTERGDSAVYLCASSLTTLNTEAFFGQGTRLTVV.